These 29 T cell receptor beta chains came from one sample sequenced in a study of T cells in Graves' hyperthyroidism and ophthalmopathy. Researchers amplified the TCR beta CDR3 regions from RNA transcripts. First-round RT-PCR with HTBI primers amplified the TCR CDR3 region. Each CDR3 protein is one row after TCRdb ran MiXCR on the multiplex PCR reads. This sample has around 270,000 distinct CDR3 sequences, with about 19% found just once. Sequencing was carried out using blood. Receptor source: a middle-aged man with Graves' ophthalmopathy.

The chain joins TRBV18 to TRBJ2-2; TRBD2 aligns across 9 bases. Germline V gene data show CDR1 as KGHSH and CDR2 as LQKENI. With 2 bases clipped from V and 3 bases from J, the junction kept 4 bases outside the gene matches. The CDR3 extends over 16 amino acids. The CDR3 DNA is TGTGCCAGCTCACCATTGCTAGCGGGGCACACCGGGGAGCTGTTTTTT. This gives the protein CASSPLLAGHTGELFF.

In this sample, this clonotype turned up a few times. This chain uses TRBV19 with TRBJ2-5; no clear D. V gave up 2 bases and J gave up 1 base, with 14 bases separating them. The CDR3 covers 16 residues. The V gene's germline CDR1 is LNHDA and CDR2 SQIVND (reference sequence). CDR3: CASSIRRRDSQETQYF. The CDR3 region has the DNA TGTGCCAGTAGTATAAGGAGAAGAGATTCCCAAGAGACCCAGTACTTC.

Worth noting for this clonotype: A much bigger clone sits one base away, suggesting this may be a read error. The chain employs TRBV20-1 and TRBJ1-1; no definite D call. There are 14 residues in the CDR3. The germline gives CDR1 DFQATT, CDR2 SNEGSKA (reference sequence). The CDR3 loop reads CSATPVQVGTGAFF. The CDR3 bases are TGCAGTGCTACCCCCGTCCAGGTGGGCACTGGAGCTTTCTTT.

This clonotype was seen at least ten times. This chain connects TRBV15 to TRBJ1-1; weak D call: TRBD1 (6 bases). Per the germline V gene, CDR1 is LNHNV and CDR2 is YYDKDF (reference sequence). The germline V and J ends were trimmed by 0 bases and 1 base, with 9 bases remaining between them. The CDR3 sequence is 15 residues long. The DNA for the CDR3 is TGTGCCACCAGCAGAGAGGCAGGGGCGAACACTGAAGCTTTCTTT. Translated, it gives CATSREAGANTEAFF. Full variable domain (outside the CDR3, taken from reference TRBV15 and TRBJ1-1): DAMVIQNPRYQVTQFGKPVTLSCSQTLNHNVMYWYQQKSSQAPKLLFHYYDKDFNNEADTPDNFQSRRPNTSFCFLDIRSPGLGDTAMYLCATSREAGANTEAFFGQGTRLTVV.

In its sample, this clonotype was seen many times. The rearrangement uses TRBV15 and TRBJ2-7; D is ambiguous. From germline, CDR1 is LNHNV and CDR2 YYDKDF (reference sequence). This CDR3 comprises 13 residues. The V gene lost 0 bases and the J gene lost 3 bases, with 6 bases spanning the gap. This CDR3 is CATSRDKGYEQYF. The DNA of the CDR3 is TGTGCCACCAGCAGAGATAAGGGCTACGAGCAGTACTTC.

This clonotype has a count of ten or more. The chain is built from TRBV3-1 and TRBJ2-3, with unresolved D. Trimming cost V 2 bases and J 2 bases, with 5 bases left between them. The CDR3 runs 13 residues. The germline gives CDR1 LGHDT, CDR2 YNNKEL (reference sequence). DNA of the CDR3: TGTGCCAGCAGCCAATACTCCACAGATACGCAGTATTTT. Translated: CASSQYSTDTQYF.

The CDR3 region is CASSFRTSGESGANVLTF. As DNA, the CDR3 is TGCGCCAGCAGCTTCCGGACTAGCGGGGAATCTGGGGCCAACGTCCTGACTTTC. The chain has TRBV5-1 and TRBJ2-6, with 12 bases aligning to TRBD2. The CDR3 runs to 18 residues. Germline lookup yields CDR1 SGHRS and CDR2 YFSETQ. Trimming at V came to 2 bases and at J to 1 base, leaving 4 bases not matched to a gene.

The chain combines TRBV6-1 with TRBJ1-1; possible D gene TRBD1, 6 bases. This CDR3 has 15 residues. Trimming took 0 bases from V and 3 from J, leaving 11 bases between them. The germline CDR1 and CDR2 sequences are MNHNS and SASEGT. This chain's CDR3 is CASSEAQTGYTEAFF. CDR3 DNA sequence: TGTGCCAGCAGTGAAGCTCAGACAGGTTACACTGAAGCTTTCTTT.

The chain combines TRBV6-2 or TRBV6-3 with TRBJ1-5, with 7 bases matching TRBD1. This CDR3 contains 13 residues. Germline lookup yields CDR1 MNHEY and CDR2 SVGEGT. J was trimmed by 6 bases and V by 6 bases; bases with no gene match: 5. The CDR3 sequence is CASSEGAVQPQHF. Here the CDR3 DNA reads TGTGCCAGCAGCGAGGGGGCGGTTCAGCCCCAGCATTTT.

The rearrangement uses TRBV2 and TRBJ2-5, with TRBD2 identical over 7 bases. J lost 4 bases, V lost 7 bases, and 12 bases had no gene match. The CDR3 runs 15 residues. Germline-derived CDR1 and CDR2 are SNHLY and FYNNEI. The CDR3 here is CASTRGGVATETQYF. In nucleotides, the CDR3 is TGTGCCAGCACCCGGGGAGGGGTAGCGACAGAGACCCAGTACTTC.

The V call is TRBV12-3 or TRBV12-4, the J call TRBJ2-5; TRBD2 aligns across 7 bases. The CDR3 runs 15 residues. Trimming at V came to 6 bases and at J to 1 base, leaving 8 bases not matched to a gene. The CDR3 bases are TGTGCCAGCAGAATGGGGGGGAGTGGCCAAGAGACCCAGTACTTC. Residues: CASRMGGSGQETQYF.

This clonotype was detected many times. The chain employs TRBV7-3 and TRBJ2-1; D perhaps matches TRBD1 (6 bases). Per germline, CDR1 SGHTA and CDR2 FQGTGA. The CDR3 length is 15 residues. Trimming removed 2 bases from V and 9 bases from J, with 17 bases in between. The CDR3 DNA reads TGTGCCAGCAGCTTAGGGGGCAGGGGCGGAGGTGAGCAGTTCTTC. This translates into CASSLGGRGGGEQFF.

This sequence joins TRBV19 and TRBJ2-2; 10 bases line up with TRBD1. The CDR3 is 15 amino acids. Looked up from germline, CDR1 is LNHDA and CDR2 is SQIVND (reference sequence). The J segment lost 8 bases and the V segment lost 5 bases, leaving 8 bases of the junction unmatched. The CDR3 protein is CASSFPGQGKGELFF. The CDR3 DNA reads as TGTGCCAGTAGTTTTCCGGGACAGGGGAAGGGGGAGCTGTTTTTT.

A few counts support this clonotype. The chain couples TRBV7-9 to TRBJ1-2; TRBD1 is a possible D gene (5 bases). V was shortened by 1 base and J by 0 bases, with 9 bases between the two germline ends. The CDR3 is 15 amino acids. CDR1 and CDR2 (germline): SEHNR, FQNEAQ (reference sequence). The CDR3 is CASSLVQGANYGYTF. The DNA for the CDR3 is TGTGCCAGCAGCTTAGTGCAGGGAGCTAACTATGGCTACACCTTC.

This clonotype showed up many times. V gene TRBV3-1 combines with J gene TRBJ2-7, with D possibly being TRBD1 (6 bases). The CDR3 totals 13 residues. V was trimmed by 10 bases and J by 2 bases, leaving 15 bases between them. Germline loops: CDR1 LGHDT, CDR2 YNNKEL (reference sequence). The CDR3 loop is CATGTQATYEQYF. CDR3 in DNA: TGTGCCACCGGGACACAGGCGACCTACGAGCAGTACTTC.

This clonotype was recorded many times. The rearrangement joins TRBV27 to TRBJ1-2; D not resolved. The V gene lost 5 bases and the J gene lost 2 bases, with 12 bases spanning the gap. CDR3 length: 14 residues. Germline lookup yields CDR1 MNHEY and CDR2 SMNVEV (reference sequence). This chain's CDR3 is CASSRLGGNYGYTF. The CDR3 DNA follows: TGTGCCAGCAGTCGCCTAGGAGGGAACTATGGCTACACCTTC.

With respect to this clonotype: This may come from a read error, since a much larger clone is one base off. The chain joins TRBV18 to TRBJ2-1; 7 bases align to TRBD2. Matching the DNA end better, TRBJ2-7 makes the J call doubtful. The CDR3 extends over 15 amino acids. Germline V lookup: CDR1 KGHSH, CDR2 LQKENI. The DNA for the CDR3 is TGTGCCAGCTCACCAAAGCCGGGAGGAGACAATGAGCAGTACTTC. It yields the protein CASSPKPGGDNEQYF.

The table lists this clonotype with a few counts. CDR3 DNA sequence: TGTGCCAGCAGATACGACCCGCGGGGGACCTCACCCCTCCACTTT. Translating gives CASRYDPRGTSPLHF. J is TRBJ1-6 and V is TRBV28; D possibly corresponds to TRBD1 (5 bases). This CDR3 has 15 residues. Trimming stripped 6 bases from V and 10 bases from J, with 19 bases between. Germline V gives CDR1 MDHEN, CDR2 SYDVKM.

This clonotype occurred many times. The chain uses TRBV12-3 or TRBV12-4 and TRBJ2-7, with D perhaps TRBD1 or TRBD2 (5 bases each). V lost 5 bases to trimming and J lost 1 base, with 9 bases between them. The CDR3 loop spans 13 amino acids. The DNA for the CDR3 is TGTGCCAGCAGTGGGACGCAATCCTACGAGCAGTACTTC. Protein: CASSGTQSYEQYF.

This clonotype was observed a single time. The chain uses TRBV5-4 and TRBJ2-7; 7 bases line up with TRBD1. The CDR3 covers 14 residues. V was clipped by 3 bases and J by 2 bases; unmatched bases: 5. Germline CDR1 and CDR2: SGHNT and YYREEE (reference sequence). The CDR3, as DNA: TGTGCCAGCAGCTCCGTCCAGGGGGCCTACGAGCAGTACTTC. It codes for CASSSVQGAYEQYF.

With respect to this clonotype: This may be a read error, as it is one base from a much larger clone. The chain links TRBV5-1 to TRBJ2-7; TRBD2 is a possible D gene (6 bases). V shed 1 base and J shed 6 bases, with 14 bases lying between them. This CDR3 contains 14 residues. CDR1 is SGHRS and CDR2 is YFSETQ in the germline V gene. The CDR3: CASSLIARAGEQYF. The CDR3 DNA sequence: TGCGCCAGCAGCTTGATCGCGCGAGCGGGCGAGCAGTACTTC.

This clonotype came up many times. The rearrangement joins TRBV20-1 to TRBJ1-1; D gene ambiguous. V lost 1 base and J 8 bases, leaving 11 bases between the germline ends. This CDR3 region has 12 residues. Germline V lookup: CDR1 DFQATT, CDR2 SNEGSKA (reference sequence). The CDR3 DNA reads as TGCAGTGCTAGAGTGTCGGCCCGGGAAGCTTTCTTT. Residues: CSARVSAREAFF.

This clonotype showed up many times. V gene TRBV11-1 combines with J gene TRBJ2-5; perhaps TRBD2 as D (5 bases). The V gene's germline CDR1 is SGHAT and CDR2 FQDESV (reference sequence). CDR3 length: 14 residues. V lost 3 bases and J lost 5, with 13 bases in between. The DNA of the CDR3 is TGTGCCAGCAGCTTTGGACGGACTGGGGAGACCCAGTACTTC. This encodes CASSFGRTGETQYF.

This chain connects TRBV12-3 or TRBV12-4 to TRBJ1-4; D gene unclear. Trimming pared 2 bases from V and 7 bases from J, leaving 8 bases between. The CDR3 runs 13 residues. The CDR3 here is CASSLNWSEKLFF. CDR3 coding DNA: TGTGCCAGCAGTTTAAACTGGAGTGAAAAACTGTTTTTT.

This clonotype was picked up many times. The chain recombines TRBV7-9 with TRBJ2-7; possibly TRBD1 or TRBD2 for D (5 bases each). There are 15 residues in the CDR3. Germline V gene sequence: CDR1 SEHNR, CDR2 FQNEAQ (reference sequence). V was trimmed by 5 bases and J by 3 bases, leaving 17 bases between them. CDR3 in DNA: TGTGCCAGCAGCCCCCTAAGGGGACCGGGCTACGAGCAGTACTTC. Amino acids: CASSPLRGPGYEQYF.

This clonotype was counted at least ten times. The chain is built from TRBV20-1 and TRBJ2-7, with D uncertain. The CDR3 consists of 13 residues. The V gene's germline CDR1 is DFQATT and CDR2 SNEGSKA (reference sequence). The V gene lost 5 bases and the J gene lost 9 bases, with 20 bases spanning the gap. The CDR3 bases are TGCAGTGCTCAGCCGCCCGCGGCTTTCGCGCAGTACTTC. Its protein is CSAQPPAAFAQYF.

V gene TRBV13 combines with J gene TRBJ2-7, with 10 bases identical to TRBD1. CDR1 PRHDT and CDR2 FYEKMQ come from the germline V gene (reference sequence). There are 16 residues in the CDR3. With 1 base clipped from V and 1 base from J, the junction kept 4 bases outside the gene matches. CDR3 sequence: CASSLDGTGASYEQYF. The DNA of the CDR3 is TGTGCCAGCAGCTTAGACGGGACAGGGGCGTCCTACGAGCAGTACTTC.

This clonotype was observed many times. This chain connects TRBV27 to TRBJ2-1; D unresolved. V was trimmed by 8 bases and J by 0 bases, leaving 14 bases between them. This CDR3 is 15 amino acids long. Germline CDR1 MNHEY, CDR2 SMNVEV (reference sequence). The CDR3 protein is CASGHGVASYNEQFF. The CDR3 DNA reads as TGTGCCAGCGGCCATGGGGTAGCCTCCTACAATGAGCAGTTCTTC.

This clonotype was seen many times. The chain uses TRBV2 and TRBJ1-1, with 7 positions matching TRBD1. The junction had 10 bases not matched to a gene; V was cut back by 10 bases and J by 5 bases. Germline CDR1 reads SNHLY; CDR2 reads FYNNEI. This CDR3 spans 13 amino acids. CDR3 sequence (DNA): TGTGCCATATGGACAGGAGGGAGGACTGAAGCTTTCTTT. Its protein product is CAIWTGGRTEAFF.